The clone carrying this T cell receptor beta chain was recorded many times. The CDR3 is 15 residues long. Germline assignment: CDR1 SGHRS and CDR2 YFSETQ. J lost 2 bases, V lost 0 bases, and 2 bases had no gene match. The data belong to a study of type 1 regulatory T cells. The overall study: This in vitro CD4 product, T-allo10, is enriched for Tr1 cells and alloantigen-specific.

TCRdb reprocessed the reads with MiXCR, giving one entry per CDR3 protein. This sample has some 89,000 distinct CDR3 sequences, with about 28% found just once. Sequencing was performed on CD4+ T cells, either the whole sample or a sorted fraction (not recorded which). This clonotype originated in a human donor in good health. The chain recombines TRBV5-1 with TRBJ2-3; 8 bases fit TRBD2. This CDR3 reads CASSLELADTDTQYF. Written as DNA, the CDR3 is TGCGCCAGCAGCTTGGAACTAGCGGACACAGATACGCAGTATTTT.